Presented here are 7 T cell receptor beta chains from one specimen sequenced in a study of OX40 agonist ivuxolimab in advanced cancers. Clones were read by immunoSEQ multiplex PCR, and TCRdb kept only the in-frame ones, dropping some. Of 100,000 or so clones in the sample, roughly 90% were seen once. The specimen comprised CD4+ or CD8+ T cells sorted from blood, sampled in a trial of the OX40 agonist ivuxolimab. These receptors all stem from an adult with an advanced solid tumor such as melanoma, head and neck, liver or kidney cancer.

This chain joins TRBV11-3 and TRBJ2-1, with 8 bases aligning to TRBD1. The CDR3 sequence is 15 residues long. CDR1 and CDR2 (germline): SGHNT, YENEEA. V was clipped by 5 bases and J by 1 base; unmatched bases: 4. CDR3 residues: CASSARQGSYNEQFF. As DNA, the CDR3 is TGTGCCAGCAGCGCCAGACAGGGGTCCTACAATGAGCAGTTCTTC.

Note on this clone: The sample contains more than one DNA sequence encoding this CDR3. The genes are TRBV9 and TRBJ2-2, with 8 positions matching TRBD2. This CDR3 comprises 15 residues. The germline V gene encodes CDR1 SGDLS and CDR2 YYNGEE. The V segment lost 0 bases and the J segment 3 bases; nucleotides outside the gene matches: 1. The CDR3 loop reads CASSVAGRDTGELFF. CDR3 in DNA: TGTGCCAGCAGCGTAGCCGGGAGGGACACCGGGGAGCTGTTTTTT.

J is TRBJ1-4 and V is TRBV7-9, with D tentatively TRBD1 (5 bases). Trimming pared 2 bases from V and 11 bases from J, leaving 12 bases between. The V gene's germline CDR1 is SEHNR and CDR2 FQNEAQ (reference sequence). The CDR3 consists of 13 residues. CDR3 in amino acids: CASSLSGAGKLFF. The CDR3 bases are TGTGCCAGCAGCTTATCCGGGGCAGGGAAACTGTTTTTT.

The chain couples TRBV15 to TRBJ2-5; no clear D. This CDR3 is built from 15 residues. Germline-derived CDR1 and CDR2 are LNHNV and YYDKDF (reference sequence). The V end lost 1 base, the J end lost 1 base, and 10 bases lay between the germline ends. The chain's CDR3 is CATSRVGQGQETQYF. The CDR3 DNA sequence: TGTGCCACCAGCAGAGTGGGTCAAGGCCAAGAGACCCAGTACTTC.

This CDR3 is CASSLGQGFYEQYF. The CDR3 coding sequence is TGCGCCAGCAGCTTAGGACAGGGGTTCTACGAGCAGTACTTC. The rearrangement links TRBV5-1 to TRBJ2-7, with 9 bases aligning to TRBD1. Germline V lookup: CDR1 SGHRS, CDR2 YFSETQ. This CDR3 spans 14 amino acids. V was clipped by 2 bases and J by 3 bases; unmatched bases: 3.

V is TRBV13 and J is TRBJ1-1, with no clear D. CDR3 length: 13 residues. From germline, CDR1 is PRHDT and CDR2 FYEKMQ (reference sequence). V gave up 1 base and J gave up 4 bases, with 7 bases separating them. CDR3 region: CASSLATVTEAFF. In nucleotides, the CDR3 is TGTGCCAGCAGCTTAGCGACCGTCACTGAAGCTTTCTTT.

The chain couples TRBV28 to TRBJ2-2, with TRBD2 matching over 7 bases. Germline V lookup: CDR1 MDHEN, CDR2 SYDVKM. The length of the CDR3 is 14 residues. V lost 6 bases, J lost 6 bases, and 7 bases stayed unmatched. The CDR3 reads CASSRSGIPGELFF. The CDR3 bases are TGTGCCAGCAGCCGAAGCGGGATCCCCGGGGAGCTGTTTTTT.